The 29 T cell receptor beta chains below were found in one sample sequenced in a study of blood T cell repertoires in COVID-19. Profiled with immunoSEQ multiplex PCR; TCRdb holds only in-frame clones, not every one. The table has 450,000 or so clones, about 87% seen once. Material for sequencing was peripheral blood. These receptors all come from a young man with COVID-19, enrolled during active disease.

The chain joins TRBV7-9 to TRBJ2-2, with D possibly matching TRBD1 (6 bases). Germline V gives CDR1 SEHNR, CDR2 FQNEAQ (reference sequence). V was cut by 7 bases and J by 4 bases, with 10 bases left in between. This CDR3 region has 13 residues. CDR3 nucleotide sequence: TGTGCCAGCATGGGGGCGGTCACCGGGGAGCTGTTTTTT. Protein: CASMGAVTGELFF. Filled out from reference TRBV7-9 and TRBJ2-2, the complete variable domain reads DTGVSQNPRHKITKRGQNVTFRCDPISEHNRLYWYRQTLGQGPEFLTYFQNEAQLEKSRLLSDRFSAERPKGSFSTLEIQRTEQGDSAMYLCASMGAVTGELFFGEGSRLTVL.

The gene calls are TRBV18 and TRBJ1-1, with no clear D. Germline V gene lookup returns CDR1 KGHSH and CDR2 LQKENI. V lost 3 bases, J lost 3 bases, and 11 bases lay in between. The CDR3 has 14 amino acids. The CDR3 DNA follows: TGTGCCAGCTCACCTTTCTCGGGAGACACTGAAGCTTTCTTT. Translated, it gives CASSPFSGDTEAFF.

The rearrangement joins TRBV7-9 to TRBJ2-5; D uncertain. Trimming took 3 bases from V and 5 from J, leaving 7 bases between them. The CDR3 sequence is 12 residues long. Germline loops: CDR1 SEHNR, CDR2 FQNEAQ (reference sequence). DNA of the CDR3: TGTGCCAGCAGCTTCTTAGCCGAGACCCAGTACTTC. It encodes CASSFLAETQYF.

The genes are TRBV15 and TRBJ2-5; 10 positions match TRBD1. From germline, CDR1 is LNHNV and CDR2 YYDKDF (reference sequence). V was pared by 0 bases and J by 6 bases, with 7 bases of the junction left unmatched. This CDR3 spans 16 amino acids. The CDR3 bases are TGTGCCACCAGCAGAGAAGGGACAGGGGACTTGCAGACCCAGTACTTC. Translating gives CATSREGTGDLQTQYF. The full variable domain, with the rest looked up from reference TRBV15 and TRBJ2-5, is DAMVIQNPRYQVTQFGKPVTLSCSQTLNHNVMYWYQQKSSQAPKLLFHYYDKDFNNEADTPDNFQSRRPNTSFCFLDIRSPGLGDTAMYLCATSREGTGDLQTQYFGPGTRLLVL.

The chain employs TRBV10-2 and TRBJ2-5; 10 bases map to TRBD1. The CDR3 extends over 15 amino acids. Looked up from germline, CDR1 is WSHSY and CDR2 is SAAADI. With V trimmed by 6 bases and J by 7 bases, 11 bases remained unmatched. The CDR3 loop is CASRPPGQGIVTQYF. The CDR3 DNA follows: TGCGCCAGCAGACCCCCGGGACAGGGGATCGTGACCCAGTACTTC.

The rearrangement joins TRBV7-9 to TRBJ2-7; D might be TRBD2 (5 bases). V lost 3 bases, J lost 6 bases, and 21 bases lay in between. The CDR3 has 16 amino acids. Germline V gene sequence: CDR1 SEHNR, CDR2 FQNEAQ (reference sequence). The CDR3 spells CASSLAVGLKAGEQYF. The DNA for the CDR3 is TGTGCCAGCAGCTTGGCCGTCGGGTTGAAGGCGGGCGAGCAGTACTTC.

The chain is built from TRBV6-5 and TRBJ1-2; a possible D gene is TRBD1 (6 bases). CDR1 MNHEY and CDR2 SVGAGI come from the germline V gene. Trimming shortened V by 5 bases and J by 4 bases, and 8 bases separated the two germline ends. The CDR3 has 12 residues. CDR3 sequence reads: CASSTGFYGYTF. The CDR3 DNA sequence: TGTGCCAGCAGTACAGGGTTCTATGGCTACACCTTC.

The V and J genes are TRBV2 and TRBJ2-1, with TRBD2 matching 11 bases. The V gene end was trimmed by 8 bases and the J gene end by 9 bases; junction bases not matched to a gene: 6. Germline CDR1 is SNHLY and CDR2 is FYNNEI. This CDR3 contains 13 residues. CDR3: CASSLAGGSEQFF. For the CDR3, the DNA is TGTGCCAGCTCTCTAGCGGGGGGAAGTGAGCAGTTCTTC.

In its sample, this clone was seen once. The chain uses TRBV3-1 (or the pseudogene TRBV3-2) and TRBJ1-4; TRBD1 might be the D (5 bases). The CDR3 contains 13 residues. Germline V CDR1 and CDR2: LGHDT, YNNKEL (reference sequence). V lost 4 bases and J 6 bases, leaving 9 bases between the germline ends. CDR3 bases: TGTGCCAGCAGCCTGGGACTGTATGAAAAACTGTTTTTT. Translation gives CASSLGLYEKLFF.

The chain's CDR3 is CAWRRDSYTQYF. CDR3 sequence (DNA): TGTGCCTGGAGGAGAGACAGCTATACGCAGTATTTT. The V and J genes are TRBV30 and TRBJ2-3; a possible D gene is TRBD1 (5 bases). Germline V gene sequence: CDR1 GTSNPN, CDR2 SVGIG (reference sequence). CDR3 length: 12 amino acids. V lost 3 bases and J lost 7, with 11 bases in between.

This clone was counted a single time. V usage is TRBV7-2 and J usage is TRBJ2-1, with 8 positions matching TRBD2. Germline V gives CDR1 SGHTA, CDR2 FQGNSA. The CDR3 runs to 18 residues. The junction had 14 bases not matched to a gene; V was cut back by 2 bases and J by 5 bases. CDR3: CASSLSRPWREVHNEQFF. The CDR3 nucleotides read TGTGCCAGCAGCTTATCCCGTCCTTGGCGGGAGGTCCACAATGAGCAGTTCTTC.

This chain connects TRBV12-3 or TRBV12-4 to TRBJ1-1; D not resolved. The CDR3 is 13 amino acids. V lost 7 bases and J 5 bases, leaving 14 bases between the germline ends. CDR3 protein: CASTNPAGTEAFF. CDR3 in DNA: TGTGCCAGCACCAACCCCGCCGGGACTGAAGCTTTCTTT.

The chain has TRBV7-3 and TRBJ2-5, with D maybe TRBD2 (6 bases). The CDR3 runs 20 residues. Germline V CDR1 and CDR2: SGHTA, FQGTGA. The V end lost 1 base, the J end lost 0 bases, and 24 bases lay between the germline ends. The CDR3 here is CASSLKAIVRPEGYQETQYF. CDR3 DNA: TGTGCCAGCAGCTTAAAGGCGATAGTCAGACCGGAGGGGTACCAAGAGACCCAGTACTTC.

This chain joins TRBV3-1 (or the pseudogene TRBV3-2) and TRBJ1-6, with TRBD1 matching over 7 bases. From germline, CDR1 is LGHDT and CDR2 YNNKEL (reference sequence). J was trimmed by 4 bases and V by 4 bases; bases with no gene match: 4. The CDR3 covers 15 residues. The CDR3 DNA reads TGTGCCAGCAGCCCCAGACAGGGATATAATTCACCCCTCCACTTT. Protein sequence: CASSPRQGYNSPLHF.

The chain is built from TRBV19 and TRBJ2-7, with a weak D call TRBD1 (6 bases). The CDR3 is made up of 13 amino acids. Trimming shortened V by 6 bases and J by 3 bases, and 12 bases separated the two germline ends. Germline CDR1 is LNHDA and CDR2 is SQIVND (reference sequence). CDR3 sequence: CASSRDTYYEQYF. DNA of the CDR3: TGTGCCAGTAGCCGGGACACCTACTACGAGCAGTACTTC.

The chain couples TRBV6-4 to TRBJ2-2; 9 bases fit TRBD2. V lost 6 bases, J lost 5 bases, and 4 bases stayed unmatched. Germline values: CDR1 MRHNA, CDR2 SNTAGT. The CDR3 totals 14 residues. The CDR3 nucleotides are TGTGCCAGCAGGACAGCGGGAGGAACCGGGGAGCTGTTTTTT. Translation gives CASRTAGGTGELFF.

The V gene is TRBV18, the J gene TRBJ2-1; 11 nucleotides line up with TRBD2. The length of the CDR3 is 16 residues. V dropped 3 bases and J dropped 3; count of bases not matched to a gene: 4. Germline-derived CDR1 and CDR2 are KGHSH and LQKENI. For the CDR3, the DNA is TGTGCCAGCTCACCGCCGGGACTAGCGGTCTACAATGAGCAGTTCTTC. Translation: CASSPPGLAVYNEQFF.

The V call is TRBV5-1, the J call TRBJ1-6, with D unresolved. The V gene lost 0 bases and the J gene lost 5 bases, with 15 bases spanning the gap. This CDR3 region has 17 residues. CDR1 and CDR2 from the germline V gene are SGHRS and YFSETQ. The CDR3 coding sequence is TGCGCCAGCAGCTTGGGGCAGGCGATATCAAATAATTCACCCCTCCACTTT. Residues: CASSLGQAISNNSPLHF.

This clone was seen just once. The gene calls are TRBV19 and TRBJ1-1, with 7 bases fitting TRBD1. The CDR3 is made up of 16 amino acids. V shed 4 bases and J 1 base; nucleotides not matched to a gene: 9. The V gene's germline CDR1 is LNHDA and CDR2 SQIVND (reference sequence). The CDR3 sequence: CASSTLNRGGNTEAFF. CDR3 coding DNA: TGTGCCAGTAGTACCCTTAACAGGGGAGGGAACACTGAAGCTTTCTTT.

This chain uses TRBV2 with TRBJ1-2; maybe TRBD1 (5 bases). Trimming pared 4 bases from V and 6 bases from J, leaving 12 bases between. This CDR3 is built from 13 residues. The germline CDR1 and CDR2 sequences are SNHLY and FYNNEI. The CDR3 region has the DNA TGTGCCAGCAGTGTTCAGGGCGGAAATGGCTACACCTTC. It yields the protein CASSVQGGNGYTF. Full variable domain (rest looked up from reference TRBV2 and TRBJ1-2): EPEVTQTPSHQVTQMGQEVILRCVPISNHLYFYWYRQILGQKVEFLVSFYNNEISEKSEIFDDQFSVERPDGSNFTLKIRSTKLEDSAMYFCASSVQGGNGYTFGSGTRLTVV.

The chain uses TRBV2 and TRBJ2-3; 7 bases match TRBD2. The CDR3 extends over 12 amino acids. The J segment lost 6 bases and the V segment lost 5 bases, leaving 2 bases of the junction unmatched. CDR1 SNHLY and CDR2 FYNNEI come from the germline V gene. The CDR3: CASSPAGDTQYF. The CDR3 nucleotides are TGTGCCAGCAGTCCAGCGGGGGATACGCAGTATTTT.

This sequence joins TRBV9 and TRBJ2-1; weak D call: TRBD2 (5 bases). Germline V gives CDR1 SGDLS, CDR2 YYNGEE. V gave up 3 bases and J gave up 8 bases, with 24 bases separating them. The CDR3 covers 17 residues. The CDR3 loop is CASSEMEEYSARDEQFF. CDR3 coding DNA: TGTGCCAGCAGCGAGATGGAGGAGTATTCGGCCCGCGATGAGCAGTTCTTC.

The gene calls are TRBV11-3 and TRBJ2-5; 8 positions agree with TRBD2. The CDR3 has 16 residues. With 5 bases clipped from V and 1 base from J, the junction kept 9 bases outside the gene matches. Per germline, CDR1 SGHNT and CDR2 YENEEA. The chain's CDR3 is CASSPGIAGTQETQYF. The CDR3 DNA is TGTGCCAGCAGCCCGGGGATAGCGGGAACCCAAGAGACCCAGTACTTC.

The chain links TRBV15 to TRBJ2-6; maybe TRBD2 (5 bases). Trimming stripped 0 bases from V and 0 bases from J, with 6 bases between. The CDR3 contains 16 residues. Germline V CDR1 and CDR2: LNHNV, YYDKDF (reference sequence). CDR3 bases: TGTGCCACCAGCAGAGAGAGGGTCTCTGGGGCCAACGTCCTGACTTTC. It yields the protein CATSRERVSGANVLTF.

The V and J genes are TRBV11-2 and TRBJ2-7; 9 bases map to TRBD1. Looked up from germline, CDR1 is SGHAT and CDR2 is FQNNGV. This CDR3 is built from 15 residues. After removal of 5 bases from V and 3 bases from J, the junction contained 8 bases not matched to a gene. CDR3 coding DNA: TGTGCCAGCAGCCCAACCGGGACAGGGAACTACGAGCAGTACTTC. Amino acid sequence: CASSPTGTGNYEQYF.

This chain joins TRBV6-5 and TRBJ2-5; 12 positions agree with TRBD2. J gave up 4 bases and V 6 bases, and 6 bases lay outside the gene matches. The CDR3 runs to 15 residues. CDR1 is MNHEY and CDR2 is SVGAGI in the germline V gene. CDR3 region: CASRASGGAGETQYF. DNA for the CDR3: TGTGCCAGCAGAGCTAGCGGGGGGGCCGGAGAGACCCAGTACTTC.

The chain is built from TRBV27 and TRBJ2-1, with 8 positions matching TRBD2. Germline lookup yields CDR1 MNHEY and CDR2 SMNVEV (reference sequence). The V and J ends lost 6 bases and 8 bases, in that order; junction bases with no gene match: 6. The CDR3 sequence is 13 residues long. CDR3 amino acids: CASRPGLVHEQFF. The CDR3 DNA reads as TGTGCCAGCAGGCCGGGACTAGTTCATGAGCAGTTCTTC.

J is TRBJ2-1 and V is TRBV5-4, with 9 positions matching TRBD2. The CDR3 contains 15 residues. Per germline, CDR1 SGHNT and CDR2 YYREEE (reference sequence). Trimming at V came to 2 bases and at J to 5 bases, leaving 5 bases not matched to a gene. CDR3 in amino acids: CASSFRLAENNEQFF. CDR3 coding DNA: TGTGCCAGCAGCTTCCGACTAGCGGAGAACAATGAGCAGTTCTTC.

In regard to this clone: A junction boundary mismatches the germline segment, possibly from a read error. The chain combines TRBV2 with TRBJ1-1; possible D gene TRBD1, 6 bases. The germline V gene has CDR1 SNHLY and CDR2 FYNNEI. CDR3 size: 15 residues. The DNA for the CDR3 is TGTGCCAGCAGGGAAGGGGGAGGGACGAACACTGAAGCTTTCTTT. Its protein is CASREGGGTNTEAFF.